This T cell receptor (beta chain) was identified in a study of blood T cell repertoires in COVID-19. Study-level background: From the United States, Italy and Spain came samples of acute and convalescent COVID-19. PBMCs, B-cell-depleted T cells, or T cells provided the cDNA or gDNA that made up the material.

The method was immunoSEQ multiplex PCR; TCRdb's version includes in-frame clones alone and lacks a portion of them. The repertoire includes just over 80,000 clones, around 86% of them detected once, and approximately 44% sits in the top ten. The V gene end was trimmed by 4 bases and the J gene end by 2 bases; junction bases not matched to a gene: 7. CDR1 is SGHNT, CDR2 YYREEE, per germline (reference sequence). The CDR3 runs to 16 residues. The chain carries TRBV5-4 and TRBJ2-3; 10 positions match TRBD1. The sequenced sample was peripheral blood. The TCR was taken from a man older than 75 with acute or convalescent COVID-19. In DNA, the CDR3 is TGTGCCAGCAGCCCATCCGGGACAGGGGACACAGATACGCAGTATTTT. It is translated as CASSPSGTGDTDTQYF.